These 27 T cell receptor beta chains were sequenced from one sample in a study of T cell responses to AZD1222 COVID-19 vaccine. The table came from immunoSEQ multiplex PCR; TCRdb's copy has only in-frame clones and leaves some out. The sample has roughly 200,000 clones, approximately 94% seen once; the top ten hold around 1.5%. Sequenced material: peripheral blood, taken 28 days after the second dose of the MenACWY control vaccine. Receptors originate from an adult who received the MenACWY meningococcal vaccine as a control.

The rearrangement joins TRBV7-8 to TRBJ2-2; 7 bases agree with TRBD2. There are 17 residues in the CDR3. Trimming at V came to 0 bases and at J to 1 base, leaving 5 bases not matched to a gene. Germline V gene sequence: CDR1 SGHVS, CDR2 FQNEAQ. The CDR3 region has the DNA TGTGCCAGCAGCTTAGCGCCCCTAGCGGTGAACACCGGGGAGCTGTTTTTT. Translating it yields CASSLAPLAVNTGELFF.

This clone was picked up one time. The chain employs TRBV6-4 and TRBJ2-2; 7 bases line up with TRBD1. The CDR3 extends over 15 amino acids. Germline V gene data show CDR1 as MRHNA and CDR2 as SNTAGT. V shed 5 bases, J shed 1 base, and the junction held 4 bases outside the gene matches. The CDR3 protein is CASSRTGMNTGELFF. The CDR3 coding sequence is TGTGCCAGCAGTCGGACAGGAATGAACACCGGGGAGCTGTTTTTT.

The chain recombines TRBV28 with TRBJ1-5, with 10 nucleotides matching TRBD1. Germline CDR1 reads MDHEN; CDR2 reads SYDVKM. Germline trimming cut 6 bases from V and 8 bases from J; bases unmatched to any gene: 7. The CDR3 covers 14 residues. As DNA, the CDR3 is TGTGCCAGCAGCGGGACAGGGGAAAGGAAGCCCCAGCATTTT. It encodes CASSGTGERKPQHF.

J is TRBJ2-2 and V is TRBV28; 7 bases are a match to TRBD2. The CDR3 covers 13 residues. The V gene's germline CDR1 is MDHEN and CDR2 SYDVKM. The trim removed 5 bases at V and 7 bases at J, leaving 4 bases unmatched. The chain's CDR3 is CASSPGGIGELFF. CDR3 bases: TGTGCCAGCAGTCCCGGGGGGATCGGGGAGCTGTTTTTT.

The CDR3 DNA reads TGTGCCAGCAGCTTAGGTTGGACAGGGCTTTCACCTGAAGCTTTCTTT. Translating gives CASSLGWTGLSPEAFF. The V call is TRBV7-2, the J call TRBJ1-1, with 8 bases identical to TRBD1. CDR1 SGHTA and CDR2 FQGNSA come from the germline V gene. The V and J ends lost 1 base and 6 bases, in that order; junction bases with no gene match: 10. The CDR3 runs to 16 residues.

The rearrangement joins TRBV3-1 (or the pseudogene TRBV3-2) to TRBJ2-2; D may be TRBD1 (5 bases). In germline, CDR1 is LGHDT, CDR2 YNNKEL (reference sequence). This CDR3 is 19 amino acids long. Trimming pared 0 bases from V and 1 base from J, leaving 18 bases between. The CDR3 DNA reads TGTGCCAGCAGCCAAGATAGGGTCCCGACAGTATTGAACACCGGGGAGCTGTTTTTT. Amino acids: CASSQDRVPTVLNTGELFF.

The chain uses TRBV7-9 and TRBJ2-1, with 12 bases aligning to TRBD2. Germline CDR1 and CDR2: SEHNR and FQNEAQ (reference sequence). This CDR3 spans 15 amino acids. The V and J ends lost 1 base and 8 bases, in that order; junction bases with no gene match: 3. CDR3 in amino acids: CASSLVTSGSYEQFF. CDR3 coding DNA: TGTGCCAGCAGCTTAGTGACTAGCGGGAGCTATGAGCAGTTCTTC.

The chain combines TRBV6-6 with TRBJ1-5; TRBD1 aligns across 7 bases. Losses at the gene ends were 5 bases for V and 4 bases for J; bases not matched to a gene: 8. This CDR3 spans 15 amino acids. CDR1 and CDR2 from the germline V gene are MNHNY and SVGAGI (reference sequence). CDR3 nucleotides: TGTGCCAGCAGTCGATCAACAGGGGTAAATCAGCCCCAGCATTTT. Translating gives CASSRSTGVNQPQHF.

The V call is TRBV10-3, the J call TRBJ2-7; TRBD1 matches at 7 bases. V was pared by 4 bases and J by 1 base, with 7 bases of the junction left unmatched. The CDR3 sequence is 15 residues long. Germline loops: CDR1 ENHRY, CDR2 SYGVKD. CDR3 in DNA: TGTGCCATCAGTGCCGAACAGGGGAAATCCTACGAGCAGTACTTC. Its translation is CAISAEQGKSYEQYF.

CDR3 sequence (DNA): TGTGCCAGCTCACCACCCCTCCGGGGCCGCCCGAATGAAAAACTGTTTTTT. Translated, it gives CASSPPLRGRPNEKLFF. The rearrangement links TRBV18 to TRBJ1-4; D is perhaps TRBD1 (5 bases). The CDR3 is 17 residues long. Germline-derived CDR1 and CDR2 are KGHSH and LQKENI. V lost 0 bases and J lost 5, with 16 bases in between.

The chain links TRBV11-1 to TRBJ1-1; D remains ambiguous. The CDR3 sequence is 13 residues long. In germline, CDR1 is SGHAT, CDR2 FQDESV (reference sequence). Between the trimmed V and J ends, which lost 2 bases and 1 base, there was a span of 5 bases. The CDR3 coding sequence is TGTGCCAGCAGCTTATTCGGGAACACTGAAGCTTTCTTT. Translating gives CASSLFGNTEAFF. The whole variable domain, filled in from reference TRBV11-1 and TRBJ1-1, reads EAEVAQSPRYKITEKSQAVAFWCDPISGHATLYWYRQILGQGPELLVQFQDESVVDDSQLPKDRFSAERLKGVDSTLKIQPAELGDSAMYLCASSLFGNTEAFFGQGTRLTVV.

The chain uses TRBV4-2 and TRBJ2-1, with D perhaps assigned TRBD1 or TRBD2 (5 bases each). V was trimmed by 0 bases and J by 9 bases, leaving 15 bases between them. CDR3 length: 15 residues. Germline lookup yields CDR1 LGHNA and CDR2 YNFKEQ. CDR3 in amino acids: CASSQETPWGSEQFF. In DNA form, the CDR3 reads TGTGCCAGCAGCCAAGAGACCCCCTGGGGGAGTGAGCAGTTCTTC.

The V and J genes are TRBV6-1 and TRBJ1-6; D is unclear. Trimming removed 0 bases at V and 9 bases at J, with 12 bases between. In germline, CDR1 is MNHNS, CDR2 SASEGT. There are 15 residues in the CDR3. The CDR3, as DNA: TGTGCCAGCAGTGAAGCCACTATCAAGTCTTCACCCCTCCACTTT. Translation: CASSEATIKSSPLHF.

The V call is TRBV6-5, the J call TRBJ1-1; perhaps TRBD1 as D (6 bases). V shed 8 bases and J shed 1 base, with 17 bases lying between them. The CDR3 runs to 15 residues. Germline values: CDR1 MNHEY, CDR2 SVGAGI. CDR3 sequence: CASYNGGGANTEAFF. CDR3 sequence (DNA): TGTGCCAGCTACAATGGGGGCGGCGCGAACACTGAAGCTTTCTTT.

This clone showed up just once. DNA of the CDR3: TGTGCCAGCAGTTTTTCCAGGGATTCACCCCTCCACTTT. It specifies CASSFSRDSPLHF. The chain recombines TRBV12-3 or TRBV12-4 with TRBJ1-6, with a possible D match to TRBD1 (5 bases). This CDR3 is 13 amino acids long. The ends were cut back, 3 bases at V and 8 bases at J, with 8 bases in the middle.

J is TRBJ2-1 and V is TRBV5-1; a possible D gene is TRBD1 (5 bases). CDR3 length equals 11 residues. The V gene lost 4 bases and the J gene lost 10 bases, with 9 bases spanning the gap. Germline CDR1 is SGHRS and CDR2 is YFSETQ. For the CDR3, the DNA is TGCGCCAGCAGCGAAGGGGTGGAGCAGTTCTTC. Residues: CASSEGVEQFF. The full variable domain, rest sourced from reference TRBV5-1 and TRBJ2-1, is KAGVTQTPRYLIKTRGQQVTLSCSPISGHRSVSWYQQTPGQGLQFLFEYFSETQRNKGNFPGRFSGRQFSNSRSEMNVSTLELGDSALYLCASSEGVEQFFGPGTRLTVL.

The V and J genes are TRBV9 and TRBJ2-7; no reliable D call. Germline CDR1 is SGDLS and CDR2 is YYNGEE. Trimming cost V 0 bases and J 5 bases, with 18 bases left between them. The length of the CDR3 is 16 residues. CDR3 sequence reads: CASSVDSPISLHEQYF. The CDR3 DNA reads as TGTGCCAGCAGCGTAGATTCGCCTATCTCCCTCCACGAGCAGTACTTC. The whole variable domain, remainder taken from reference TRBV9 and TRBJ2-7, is DSGVTQTPKHLITATGQRVTLRCSPRSGDLSVYWYQQSLDQGLQFLIQYYNGEERAKGNILERFSAQQFPDLHSELNLSSLELGDSALYFCASSVDSPISLHEQYFGPGTRLTVT.

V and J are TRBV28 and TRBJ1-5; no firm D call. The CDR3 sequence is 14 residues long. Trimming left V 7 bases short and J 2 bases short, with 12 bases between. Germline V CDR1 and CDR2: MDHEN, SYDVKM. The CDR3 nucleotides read TGTGCCAGCACGGTAACCCTTGGCAATCAGCCCCAGCATTTT. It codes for CASTVTLGNQPQHF.

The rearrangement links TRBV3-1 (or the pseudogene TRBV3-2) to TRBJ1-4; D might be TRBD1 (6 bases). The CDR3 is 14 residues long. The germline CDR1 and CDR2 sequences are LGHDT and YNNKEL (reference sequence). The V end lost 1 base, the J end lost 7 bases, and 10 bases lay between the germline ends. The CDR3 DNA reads TGTGCCAGCAGCCAAGTAGGGGGAGCTGAAAAACTGTTTTTT. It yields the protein CASSQVGGAEKLFF.

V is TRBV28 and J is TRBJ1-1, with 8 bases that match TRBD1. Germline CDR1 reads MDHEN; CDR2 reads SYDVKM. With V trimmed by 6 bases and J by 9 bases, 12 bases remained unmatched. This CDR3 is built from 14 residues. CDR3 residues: CASSLGTGFYKAFF. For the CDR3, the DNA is TGTGCCAGCAGCCTCGGGACAGGATTCTATAAAGCTTTCTTT.

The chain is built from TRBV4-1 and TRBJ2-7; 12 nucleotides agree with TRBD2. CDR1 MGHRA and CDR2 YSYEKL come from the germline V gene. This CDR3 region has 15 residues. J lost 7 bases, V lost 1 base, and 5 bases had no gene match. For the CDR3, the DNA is TGCGCCAGCAGCCAAGGACTAGCGGGAGCGGGGGAGCAGTACTTC. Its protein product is CASSQGLAGAGEQYF.

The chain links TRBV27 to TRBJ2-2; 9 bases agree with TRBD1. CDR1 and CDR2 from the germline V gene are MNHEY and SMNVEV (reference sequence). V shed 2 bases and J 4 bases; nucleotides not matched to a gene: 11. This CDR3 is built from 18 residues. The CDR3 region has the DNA TGTGCCAGCAGTTTAATTCGGGGACAGGGCCGAATCACCGGGGAGCTGTTTTTT. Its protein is CASSLIRGQGRITGELFF.

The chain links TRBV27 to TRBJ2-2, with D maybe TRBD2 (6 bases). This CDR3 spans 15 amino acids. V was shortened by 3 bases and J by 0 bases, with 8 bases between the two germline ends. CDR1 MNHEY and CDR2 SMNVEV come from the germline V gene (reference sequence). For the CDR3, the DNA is TGTGCCAGCAGTTTGGGGGGACCGAACACCGGGGAGCTGTTTTTT. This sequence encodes CASSLGGPNTGELFF.

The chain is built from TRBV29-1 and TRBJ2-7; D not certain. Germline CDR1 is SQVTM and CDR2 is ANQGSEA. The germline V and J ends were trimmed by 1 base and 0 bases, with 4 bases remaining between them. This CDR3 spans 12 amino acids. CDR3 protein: CSVEGLSYEQYF. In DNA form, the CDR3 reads TGCAGCGTTGAAGGACTCTCCTACGAGCAGTACTTC.

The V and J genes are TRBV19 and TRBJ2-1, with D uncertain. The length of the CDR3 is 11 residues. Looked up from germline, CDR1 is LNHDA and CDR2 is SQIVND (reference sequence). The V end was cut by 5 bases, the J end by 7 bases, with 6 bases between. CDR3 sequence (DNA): TGTGCCAGTAGTCGAAGGAATGAGCAGTTCTTC. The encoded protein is CASSRRNEQFF.

Here the CDR3 reads CASSLDSFRGQGVEETQYF. The CDR3 DNA reads as TGTGCCAGCAGTTTAGATTCATTTCGGGGACAGGGGGTGGAAGAGACCCAGTACTTC. The chain uses TRBV28 and TRBJ2-5; 11 bases line up with TRBD1. In germline, CDR1 is MDHEN, CDR2 SYDVKM. There are 19 residues in the CDR3. J gave up 3 bases and V 2 bases, and 14 bases lay outside the gene matches. Full variable domain (remainder filled in from reference TRBV28 and TRBJ2-5): DVKVTQSSRYLVKRTGEKVFLECVQDMDHENMFWYRQDPGLGLRLIYFSYDVKMKEKGDIPEGYSVSREKKERFSLILESASTNQTSMYLCASSLDSFRGQGVEETQYFGPGTRLLVL.

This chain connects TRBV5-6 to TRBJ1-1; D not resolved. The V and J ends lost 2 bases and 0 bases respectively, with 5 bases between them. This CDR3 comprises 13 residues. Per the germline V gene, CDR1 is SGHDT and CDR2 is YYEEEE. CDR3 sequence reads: CASSLILNTEAFF. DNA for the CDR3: TGTGCCAGCAGCTTAATCTTGAACACTGAAGCTTTCTTT.